This T cell receptor (beta chain) was captured in a study of early T cells in non-severe SARS-CoV-2 infection. Looking at the study overall: Sequencing used unsorted whole-blood bulk RNA, so chains lack pairing.

Attachment of unique molecular identifiers to individual cDNA molecules was performed. TCRdb recomputed calls from the 5' RACE reads with MiXCR, one row per CDR3 protein. Here the sample spans some 70,000 distinct CDR3 sequences, roughly a tenth being singletons. The V and J ends lost 2 bases and 1 base respectively, with 8 bases between them. The CDR3 runs to 14 residues. A few counts support this clonotype. Sample: whole blood. This chain links TRBV12-3 or TRBV12-4 with TRBJ2-5, with D unclear. This clonotype originated in an adult who was a healthcare worker with PCR-confirmed SARS-CoV-2 infection or an uninfected control (not recorded which). CDR3 DNA: TGTGCCAGCAGTTTATCGGCAGCCCAAGAGACCCAGTACTTC. It is translated as CASSLSAAQETQYF.